Shown below are 26 T cell receptor beta chains from a single sample sequenced in a study of blood T cell repertoires in COVID-19. Here immunoSEQ multiplex PCR was the method, and the copy in TCRdb shows in-frame clones only, minus some. The data hold some 120,000 clones, with about 80% observed a single time. Sequenced input: peripheral blood. These receptors were taken from a woman in her fifties or sixties with acute or convalescent COVID-19.

On this clone: This specimen includes other DNA sequences encoding the same CDR3. The chain joins TRBV9 to TRBJ2-3, with TRBD2 identical over 12 bases. The CDR3 totals 15 residues. V lost 2 bases to trimming and J lost 3 bases; unmatched junction nucleotides: 1. Germline V CDR1 and CDR2: SGDLS, YYNGEE. The CDR3 here is CASSVGLAGTDTQYF. CDR3 in DNA: TGTGCCAGCAGCGTCGGACTAGCGGGAACAGATACGCAGTATTTT.

This clone occurred a few times. The chain joins TRBV7-7 to TRBJ2-1; D uncertain. The germline V and J ends were trimmed by 3 bases and 9 bases, with 12 bases remaining between them. CDR1 is SSHAT, CDR2 FNYEAQ, per germline (reference sequence). The CDR3 is made up of 13 amino acids. In nucleotides, the CDR3 is TGTGCCAGCAGCTTGTCGAGGTTGGGTGAGCAGTTCTTC. Protein: CASSLSRLGEQFF. The variable domain in full, with the rest retrieved from reference TRBV7-7 and TRBJ2-1, is GAGVSQSPRYKVTKRGQDVTLRCDPISSHATLYWYQQALGQGPEFLTYFNYEAQPDKSGLPSDRFSAERPEGSISTLTIQRTEQRDSAMYRCASSLSRLGEQFFGPGTRLTVL.

The rearrangement links TRBV7-9 to TRBJ1-1; TRBD1 aligns across 7 bases. The CDR3 sequence is 12 residues long. The V gene's germline CDR1 is SEHNR and CDR2 FQNEAQ (reference sequence). After removal of 5 bases from V and 8 bases from J, the junction contained 5 bases not matched to a gene. CDR3 DNA: TGTGCCAGCAGCGCCGGGACAGCCGAAGCTTTCTTT. Translated, it gives CASSAGTAEAFF.

This clone was detected only once. The gene calls are TRBV27 and TRBJ2-6; 7 bases line up with TRBD2. This CDR3 spans 15 amino acids. The V gene end was trimmed by 3 bases and the J gene end by 4 bases; junction bases not matched to a gene: 3. The germline CDR1 and CDR2 sequences are MNHEY and SMNVEV (reference sequence). In DNA, the CDR3 is TGTGCCAGCAGTTTTCGGGGGGTCGGGGCCAACGTCCTGACTTTC. Its protein is CASSFRGVGANVLTF.

This chain connects TRBV10-3 to TRBJ2-7, with D possibly matching TRBD2 (5 bases). CDR3 size: 11 residues. Germline values: CDR1 ENHRY, CDR2 SYGVKD. V lost 8 bases, J lost 6 bases, and 11 bases lay in between. This CDR3 is CAIPPGFEQYF. For the CDR3, the DNA is TGTGCCATCCCTCCGGGGTTCGAGCAGTACTTC.

This clone was observed a single time. The chain couples TRBV4-1 to TRBJ2-7; a weak D match, TRBD2 (6 bases). Trimming left V 4 bases short and J 3 bases short, with 19 bases between. The V gene's germline CDR1 is MGHRA and CDR2 YSYEKL. This CDR3 is 16 amino acids long. For the CDR3, the DNA is TGCGCCAGCAGCCTCGATTCGGTCGGGCGGGGCTACGAGCAGTACTTC. Translated: CASSLDSVGRGYEQYF.

This chain links TRBV2 with TRBJ1-1; D possibly corresponds to TRBD1 (6 bases). With 7 bases removed from V and 5 bases from J, the gap between germline ends came to 17 bases. The CDR3 is 14 amino acids. Germline V gene data show CDR1 as SNHLY and CDR2 as FYNNEI. The chain's CDR3 is CASTWAEGVTEAFF. The DNA for the CDR3 is TGTGCCAGCACCTGGGCTGAGGGGGTGACTGAAGCTTTCTTT.

This rearrangement joins TRBV19 to TRBJ2-2; no clear D gene. In germline, CDR1 is LNHDA, CDR2 SQIVND (reference sequence). Trimming took off 5 bases at V and 1 base at J, with 8 bases between the two ends. The CDR3 totals 14 residues. For the CDR3, the DNA is TGTGCCAGTAGTCTGACAAAGAACACCGGGGAGCTGTTTTTT. Translation gives CASSLTKNTGELFF.

This clone was counted a single time. Other DNA sequences in the same sample also yield this CDR3. The chain combines TRBV28 with TRBJ1-3; 7 bases map to TRBD1. Germline loops: CDR1 MDHEN, CDR2 SYDVKM. This CDR3 comprises 14 residues. Trimming took 4 bases from V and 2 from J; bases not matched to a gene: 2. CDR3 in amino acids: CASSSTGTGNTIYF. CDR3 nucleotide sequence: TGTGCCAGCAGTTCGACAGGGACTGGAAACACCATATATTTT.

The chain employs TRBV19 and TRBJ2-3, with 9 bases that match TRBD2. CDR1 is LNHDA, CDR2 SQIVND, per germline (reference sequence). V lost 4 bases to trimming and J lost 0 bases; unmatched junction nucleotides: 5. The CDR3 length is 16 residues. CDR3 residues: CASSSERGASTDTQYF. The CDR3 DNA reads as TGTGCCAGTAGTAGCGAGCGGGGGGCTAGCACAGATACGCAGTATTTT. The whole variable domain, filled in from reference TRBV19 and TRBJ2-3, reads DGGITQSPKYLFRKEGQNVTLSCEQNLNHDAMYWYRQDPGQGLRLIYYSQIVNDFQKGDIAEGYSVSREKKESFPLTVTSAQKNPTAFYLCASSSERGASTDTQYFGPGTRLTVL.

This clone was seen more than once but under ten times. The V and J genes are TRBV11-2 and TRBJ1-6; D is possibly TRBD1 (5 bases). Germline V gene sequence: CDR1 SGHAT, CDR2 FQNNGV. The CDR3 is 14 amino acids. Trimming left V 3 bases short and J 8 bases short, with 11 bases between. This chain's CDR3 is CASSLGRADSPLHF. The CDR3 DNA follows: TGTGCCAGCAGCTTGGGCAGGGCGGATTCACCCCTCCACTTT. Combining the CDR3 with reference TRBV11-2 and TRBJ1-6 gives the whole variable domain EAGVAQSPRYKIIEKRQSVAFWCNPISGHATLYWYQQILGQGPKLLIQFQNNGVVDDSQLPKDRFSAERLKGVDSTLKIQPAKLEDSAVYLCASSLGRADSPLHFGNGTRLTVT.

In DNA, the CDR3 is TGTGCCATCAGTGTTAAGGGGTTGGAGTATGGCTACACCTTC. It translates to CAISVKGLEYGYTF. The genes are TRBV10-3 and TRBJ1-2; a possible D gene is TRBD1 (5 bases). CDR1 is ENHRY and CDR2 is SYGVKD in the germline V gene. The CDR3 is made up of 14 amino acids. Deletions cut 4 bases from V and 5 bases from J, with 14 bases between.

This CDR3 is CASSLAAGGAYNEQFF. The CDR3 DNA is TGTGCCAGCAGCTTAGCGGCCGGGGGGGCCTACAATGAGCAGTTCTTC. The V gene is TRBV7-2, the J gene TRBJ2-1; 8 bases are a match to TRBD2. Germline-derived CDR1 and CDR2 are SGHTA and FQGNSA. Trimming took 0 bases from V and 2 from J; bases not matched to a gene: 3. This CDR3 has 16 residues.

This clone is a singleton in its sample. The rearrangement links TRBV12-3 or TRBV12-4 to TRBJ1-2; D is possibly TRBD1 (5 bases). The germline V and J ends were trimmed by 5 bases and 1 base, with 8 bases remaining between them. CDR3 length: 13 amino acids. CDR3 in amino acids: CASSAGINYGYTF. DNA for the CDR3: TGTGCCAGCAGTGCAGGGATTAACTATGGCTACACCTTC.

J is TRBJ2-4 and V is TRBV5-1, with 9 bases matching TRBD1. CDR3 length equals 16 residues. Looked up from germline, CDR1 is SGHRS and CDR2 is YFSETQ. With V trimmed by 2 bases and J by 3 bases, 6 bases remained unmatched. CDR3 residues: CASSLGQGLSKNIQYF. DNA of the CDR3: TGCGCCAGCAGCTTAGGACAGGGGTTGAGCAAAAACATTCAGTACTTC.

Concerning this clone itself: This specimen includes other DNA sequences encoding the same CDR3. V gene TRBV5-1 combines with J gene TRBJ2-7; 7 bases align to TRBD1. The CDR3 totals 14 residues. Germline CDR1 reads SGHRS; CDR2 reads YFSETQ. After removal of 1 base from V and 3 bases from J, the junction contained 4 bases not matched to a gene. The CDR3 region is CASSLRDRVYEQYF. Here the CDR3 DNA reads TGCGCCAGCAGCTTGAGGGACAGAGTCTACGAGCAGTACTTC.

V usage is TRBV12-3 or TRBV12-4 and J usage is TRBJ2-7; tentatively, D is TRBD2 (5 bases). CDR3 length: 13 amino acids. V lost 6 bases and J 2 bases, leaving 11 bases between the germline ends. Written as DNA, the CDR3 is TGTGCCAGCAGAACCGACGGGGCCTACGAGCAGTACTTC. Translation: CASRTDGAYEQYF.

CDR3 loop: CASRIRQGTQYEQYF. DNA of the CDR3: TGTGCCAGCAGGATCCGACAGGGGACCCAATACGAGCAGTACTTC. The V and J genes are TRBV5-4 and TRBJ2-7; TRBD1 aligns across 8 bases. From germline, CDR1 is SGHNT and CDR2 YYREEE (reference sequence). Trimming removed 5 bases from V and 4 bases from J; junction bases left unmatched: 11. The CDR3 runs to 15 residues.

The V gene is TRBV7-9, the J gene TRBJ1-1, with 9 bases identical to TRBD1. Per the germline V gene, CDR1 is SEHNR and CDR2 is FQNEAQ (reference sequence). The CDR3 loop spans 17 amino acids. V shed 3 bases, J shed 1 base, and the junction held 9 bases outside the gene matches. For the CDR3, the DNA is TGTGCCAGCAGCTTGGACAGGGGAATCGGAGCGAACACTGAAGCTTTCTTT. It codes for CASSLDRGIGANTEAFF.

The chain recombines TRBV11-2 with TRBJ2-3; a weak D match, TRBD2 (6 bases). This CDR3 is built from 14 residues. Germline loops: CDR1 SGHAT, CDR2 FQNNGV. V was clipped by 3 bases and J by 6 bases, with 13 bases between them. CDR3 sequence (DNA): TGTGCCAGCAGCTTTGGGGGGTTATGGGATACGCAGTATTTT. This encodes CASSFGGLWDTQYF.

This clone was recorded once. The rearrangement uses TRBV7-2 and TRBJ2-1, with a tentative D call TRBD2 (6 bases). Looked up from germline, CDR1 is SGHTA and CDR2 is FQGNSA. Trimming pared 1 base from V and 9 bases from J, leaving 19 bases between. The CDR3 contains 16 residues. In nucleotides, the CDR3 is TGTGCCAGCAGCTTAGGGGACTCGCCTAGGTGGGGTGAGCAGTTCTTC. Translating it yields CASSLGDSPRWGEQFF. The full variable domain, its missing parts supplied by reference TRBV7-2 and TRBJ2-1, is GAGVSQSPSNKVTEKGKDVELRCDPISGHTALYWYRQSLGQGLEFLIYFQGNSAPDKSGLPSDRFSAERTGGSVSTLTIQRTQQEDSAVYLCASSLGDSPRWGEQFFGPGTRLTVL.

The chain uses TRBV18 and TRBJ1-2; a weak D match, TRBD1 (5 bases). There are 12 residues in the CDR3. Germline V gene data show CDR1 as KGHSH and CDR2 as LQKENI. V gave up 3 bases and J gave up 6 bases, with 8 bases separating them. The CDR3 loop reads CASSPLGDGYTF. DNA of the CDR3: TGTGCCAGCTCACCTCTAGGGGATGGCTACACCTTC.

Turning to this clone: Because the CDR3's place on the DNA is in doubt, the DNA is left out and the CDR3 is given as listed by TCRdb. This chain uses TRBV19 with TRBJ2-2; the table calls TRBD1, which could not be checked here. Germline V gives CDR1 LNHDA, CDR2 SQIVND (reference sequence). A total of 18 residues make up the CDR3, ends included. The CDR3 region is CASSSRTGGILVTGELFF.

V usage is TRBV7-9 and J usage is TRBJ1-4; the match to TRBD1 covers 8 bases. Looked up from germline, CDR1 is SEHNR and CDR2 is FQNEAQ (reference sequence). The CDR3 spans 15 residues. With V trimmed by 5 bases and J by 3 bases, 5 bases remained unmatched. CDR3 nucleotide sequence: TGTGCCAGCAGCGACAGGGGTTCGGCTAATGAAAAACTGTTTTTT. Its translation is CASSDRGSANEKLFF.

This chain connects TRBV5-1 to TRBJ1-1; 7 bases agree with TRBD1. The CDR3 spans 13 residues. Germline V gene sequence: CDR1 SGHRS, CDR2 YFSETQ. V was pared by 1 base and J by 4 bases, with 1 base of the junction left unmatched. The CDR3 here is CASSLTGATEAFF. CDR3 DNA sequence: TGCGCCAGCAGCTTGACAGGGGCCACTGAAGCTTTCTTT.

This clone has just one count. V and J are TRBV12-3 or TRBV12-4 and TRBJ1-4; no clear D. This CDR3 contains 13 residues. The germline V and J ends were trimmed by 3 bases and 8 bases, with 10 bases remaining between them. The CDR3 is CASSFFQTEKLFF. CDR3 coding DNA: TGTGCCAGCAGTTTTTTTCAGACAGAAAAACTGTTTTTT.